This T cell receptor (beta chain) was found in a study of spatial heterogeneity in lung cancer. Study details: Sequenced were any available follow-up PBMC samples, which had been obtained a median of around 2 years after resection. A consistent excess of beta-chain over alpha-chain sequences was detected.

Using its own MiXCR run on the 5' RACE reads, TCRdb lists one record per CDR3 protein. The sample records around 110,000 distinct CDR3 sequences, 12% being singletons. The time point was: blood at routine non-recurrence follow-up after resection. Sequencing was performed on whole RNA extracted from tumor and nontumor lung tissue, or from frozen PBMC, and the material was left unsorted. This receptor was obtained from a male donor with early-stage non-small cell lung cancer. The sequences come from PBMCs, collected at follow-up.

The CDR3 sequence: CASSLRTGVSYEQYF. In nucleotides, the CDR3 is TGTGCCAGCAGCTTACGCACAGGGGTCTCCTACGAGCAGTACTTC. V and J are TRBV11-2 and TRBJ2-7; 7 positions match TRBD1. Losses at the gene ends were 2 bases for V and 0 bases for J; bases not matched to a gene: 4. In germline, CDR1 is SGHAT, CDR2 FQNNGV. The CDR3 is 15 amino acids.